This T cell receptor (beta chain) emerged from a study of T cell responses to AZD1222 COVID-19 vaccine. This clone was counted a single time. Assay used: immunoSEQ multiplex PCR; TCRdb lists only in-frame clones, some missing. The data contain around 140,000 clones, roughly 85% of them singletons. The starting material was peripheral blood, obtained 28 days after the second dose of the MenACWY control vaccine. This receptor was taken from an adult who received the MenACWY meningococcal vaccine as a control.

CDR3 DNA sequence: TGTGCCAGCAGCGGATGGACGGGGAACTATGGCTACACCTTC. Translation: CASSGWTGNYGYTF. This chain joins TRBV9 and TRBJ1-2, with D unresolved. This CDR3 has 14 residues. V was shortened by 3 bases and J by 2 bases, with 11 bases between the two germline ends. The germline V gene has CDR1 SGDLS and CDR2 YYNGEE.